What follows describes a single T cell receptor beta chain. Its cognate antigen is unknown. Clones were sequenced by immunoSEQ multiplex PCR, and TCRdb holds only the in-frame ones, with some missing. The sample lists over a million clones; around 78% were seen once. The CDR3 is 15 residues long. Trimming removed 4 bases at V and 1 base at J, with 14 bases between. Germline CDR1 is SGHRS and CDR2 is YFSETQ. The data are from a study of shared clonotypes between healthy human individuals. General study points: The represented genetic and exposure-history diversity was limited by the small number of donors.

This TCR came from a man younger than 30 in good health. Some clones in this sample may be carry-over from other donors' samples. V and J are TRBV5-1 and TRBJ1-2, with a weak D call TRBD1 (6 bases). The sample comprised memory CD4+ T cells from PBMCs. Subset indicated: CD45RA-negative fraction. The CDR3 nucleotides are TGCGCCAGCAGCGTCGGGACACAGGGTAACTATGGCTACACCTTC. Amino acids: CASSVGTQGNYGYTF.